This TCR beta chain came from a study of OX40 agonist ivuxolimab in advanced cancers. For the study in its entirety: Ivuxolimab was a fully human IgG2 agonistic monoclonal antibody targeting the costimulatory receptor OX40 (CD134). Intravenous ivuxolimab was administered to patients every 2 weeks at six dose levels: 0.01, 0.1, 0.3, 1.5, 3 and 10 mg/kg. Of the 50 or so patients in dose escalation, about 20 had hepatocellular carcinoma, some 15 had melanoma, 9 had renal cell carcinoma and 9 had head and neck cancer. The dose-escalation cohort was 82.7% male with a mean age of around 62 years, ranging from roughly 20 to 80. Patients were allowed to have had prior anti-PD-1, anti-PD-L1 or anti-CTLA-4 therapy, and roughly 40% of the dose-escalation patients had been treated with checkpoint inhibitors. Partial responses occurred in three dose-escalation patients, of whom one had hepatocellular carcinoma and two had cutaneous melanoma. Peripheral TCRbeta sequencing was intended to test whether TCR sequence diversity was altered and clonal T-cell expansion was caused by ivuxolimab. The paper covers the monotherapy dose-escalation part of the phase I ivuxolimab trial, which included N of about 50 patients. Here is what the overall study found, with its caveats: Partial responders in the 0.1-3.0 mg/kg groups had among the lowest normalized peripheral clonal expansion, especially among CD8+ T cells. Low levels of normalized T-cell clonal expansion were also seen in some patients who did not respond. The antigen specificity of the clonally expanded peripheral T cells was not determined. After ivuxolimab, expanded clones were on average more numerous among CD8+ T cells than among CD4+ T cells. At doses from 0.1 to 3.0 mg/kg, clonal expansion was seen in both CD4+ and CD8+ blood T cells between baseline and week 6.

For sequencing of the TCRbeta CDR3 region, genomic DNA was extracted from the sorted cells. TCRbeta CDR3 regions were sequenced using the immunoSEQ Assay. In its TCRdb copy, this immuneACCESS table keeps in-frame sequences only and misses some clones. Where compared with another copy, unresolved V genes explain less than half of these, and the others have no known cause. In all, the sample holds over 20,000 clones, and 84% of those were seen once. The ten top clones hold about half of the sample. The trial excluded patients who had a history of autoimmune disease or who were on systemic immunosuppression. Peripheral blood for TCR sequencing was drawn from every dose cohort at baseline, at cycle 4 day 1 and at cycle 7 day 1. The samples were drawn from a first-in-human, open-label, multicenter phase I dose-escalation trial of ivuxolimab. Adults with locally advanced or metastatic melanoma, renal cell carcinoma, hepatocellular carcinoma or head and neck squamous cell carcinoma were enrolled in the trial. Before TCR sequencing, CD4+ and CD8+ T cells were separately sorted from peripheral blood.

Worth noting for this clone: It lacks a known antigen. Nothing much larger sits one base from this clone, and base qualities are not available.

The sequencing here drew on CD4+ or CD8+ T cells sorted from blood, taken in a trial of the OX40 agonist ivuxolimab. The TCR sequence derives from an adult with an advanced solid tumor such as melanoma, head and neck, liver or kidney cancer.

Read as DNA, the sequence is TGTGCCGCTCGGCCGCTGGGGACCTCTGGAAACACCATATATTTT. Its translation is CAARPLGTSGNTIYF. The chain employs TRBV30 and TRBJ1-3; a weak D assignment points to TRBD1 (5 bases agree). Inclusive of the bounding cysteine and phenylalanine, the CDR3 is 15 residues long. Only CDR3 DNA remains: 45 bases, in frame from the first base. In the germline V gene (reference sequence), CDR1 corresponds to GTSNPN and CDR2 to SVGIG. V is pared back by 8 bases and J by 0 bases, with 17 bases lying between the germline termini.